Presented here are 10 T cell receptor beta chains from one specimen sequenced in a study of OX40 agonist ivuxolimab in advanced cancers. Library preparation used the immunoSEQ multiplex PCR assay. Imported from immuneACCESS, the table was reduced by TCRdb to in-frame sequences with V and J called. These copies leave out some clones; in studies compared against another copy, an unresolved V gene accounts for under half, and the cause of the remainder is not known. In this sample the table shows over 20,000 clones, around 86% of which occur a single time. The top ten hold less than 20% of the sample. The material was CD4+ or CD8+ T cells sorted from blood, obtained in a trial of the OX40 agonist ivuxolimab. These receptors were obtained from an adult with an advanced solid tumor such as melanoma, head and neck, liver or kidney cancer.

The chain has TRBV5-4 and TRBJ2-2, with 7 bases identical to TRBD2. Germline CDR1 is SGHNT and CDR2 is YYREEE (reference sequence). V dropped 0 bases and J dropped 8; count of bases not matched to a gene: 7. This CDR3 is built from 15 residues. CDR3 in DNA: TGTGCCAGCAGCTTGGCCGGCGGGAGTAGGGGGGAGCTGTTTTTT. Its protein is CASSLAGGSRGELFF.

This chain uses TRBV6-5 with TRBJ1-2, with TRBD1 identical over 9 bases. Germline lookup yields CDR1 MNHEY and CDR2 SVGAGI. After removal of 6 bases from V and 4 bases from J, the junction contained 3 bases not matched to a gene. The CDR3 length is 13 residues. Here the CDR3 reads CASSRDRAYGYTF. The CDR3 DNA follows: TGTGCCAGCAGCCGGGACAGGGCCTATGGCTACACCTTC.

The CDR3 nucleotides are TGTGCCAGCAGCTTGAGGAACAGCGAAGGTGGCTATGGCTACACCTTC. This codes for CASSLRNSEGGYGYTF. The V gene is TRBV5-6, the J gene TRBJ1-2; D not certain. The V gene lost 1 base and the J gene lost 4 bases, with 17 bases spanning the gap. Germline CDR1 reads SGHDT; CDR2 reads YYEEEE. This CDR3 is built from 16 residues.

This clone was recorded only once. The chain carries TRBV25-1 and TRBJ1-1; tentatively, D is TRBD1 (6 bases). Between the trimmed V and J ends, which lost 4 bases and 4 bases, there was a span of 19 bases. The CDR3 is 16 amino acids. Germline V lookup: CDR1 MGHDK, CDR2 SYGVNS. The CDR3 loop reads CASSVYRDQVCTEAFF. In nucleotides, the CDR3 is TGTGCCAGCAGTGTATACAGGGATCAGGTGTGCACTGAAGCTTTCTTT. Full variable domain (rest looked up from reference TRBV25-1 and TRBJ1-1): EADIYQTPRYLVIGTGKKITLECSQTMGHDKMYWYQQDPGMELHLIHYSYGVNSTEKGDLSSESTVSRIRTEHFPLTLESARPSHTSQYLCASSVYRDQVCTEAFFGQGTRLTVV.

The chain uses TRBV9 and TRBJ2-1, with 7 positions matching TRBD1. The CDR3 loop spans 15 amino acids. J was trimmed by 2 bases and V by 3 bases; bases with no gene match: 5. Germline V CDR1 and CDR2: SGDLS, YYNGEE. As DNA, the CDR3 is TGTGCCAGCAGCGCCCTTGGACAGGCCTACAATGAGCAGTTCTTC. Encoded protein: CASSALGQAYNEQFF.

The V and J genes are TRBV19 and TRBJ2-2, with 9 bases identical to TRBD1. This CDR3 has 14 amino acids. The V segment lost 5 bases and the J segment 8 bases; nucleotides outside the gene matches: 6. Per the germline V gene, CDR1 is LNHDA and CDR2 is SQIVND (reference sequence). CDR3 amino acids: CASSEQGARGELFF. Here the CDR3 DNA reads TGTGCCAGTAGTGAACAGGGGGCGCGTGGGGAGCTGTTTTTT.

The CDR3 bases are TGTGCCAGCAGCCAAGGGGACAGTTCCTATAATTCACCCCTCCACTTT. Encoded protein: CASSQGDSSYNSPLHF. This chain links TRBV4-2 with TRBJ1-6; 7 bases align to TRBD1. CDR3 size: 16 residues. The J segment lost 1 base and the V segment lost 1 base, leaving 1 base of the junction unmatched. CDR1 is LGHNA, CDR2 YNFKEQ, per germline.

The chain employs TRBV7-3 and TRBJ1-3, with no clear D. Germline CDR1 reads SGHTA; CDR2 reads FQGTGA. This CDR3 region has 14 residues. V was pared by 3 bases and J by 2 bases, with 8 bases between. The CDR3 sequence is CASSFGEAGNTIYF. The CDR3, as DNA: TGTGCCAGCAGCTTCGGAGAAGCTGGAAACACCATATATTTT.

The chain recombines TRBV18 with TRBJ1-3; no definite D call. The germline CDR1 and CDR2 sequences are KGHSH and LQKENI. This CDR3 is built from 16 residues. Trimming removed 3 bases at V and 0 bases at J, with 12 bases between. The CDR3 spells CASSPSAVRSGNTIYF. The CDR3 DNA reads as TGTGCCAGCTCACCTTCGGCAGTCCGCTCTGGAAACACCATATATTTT.

The chain carries TRBV5-4 and TRBJ1-6; no firm D call. The CDR3 covers 15 residues. Germline assignment: CDR1 SGHNT and CDR2 YYREEE (reference sequence). V lost 1 base to trimming and J lost 7 bases, with 12 bases between them. The CDR3 DNA reads TGTGCCAGCAGCTTGTACATTACTTTGAATTCACCCCTCCACTTT. Its translation: CASSLYITLNSPLHF.